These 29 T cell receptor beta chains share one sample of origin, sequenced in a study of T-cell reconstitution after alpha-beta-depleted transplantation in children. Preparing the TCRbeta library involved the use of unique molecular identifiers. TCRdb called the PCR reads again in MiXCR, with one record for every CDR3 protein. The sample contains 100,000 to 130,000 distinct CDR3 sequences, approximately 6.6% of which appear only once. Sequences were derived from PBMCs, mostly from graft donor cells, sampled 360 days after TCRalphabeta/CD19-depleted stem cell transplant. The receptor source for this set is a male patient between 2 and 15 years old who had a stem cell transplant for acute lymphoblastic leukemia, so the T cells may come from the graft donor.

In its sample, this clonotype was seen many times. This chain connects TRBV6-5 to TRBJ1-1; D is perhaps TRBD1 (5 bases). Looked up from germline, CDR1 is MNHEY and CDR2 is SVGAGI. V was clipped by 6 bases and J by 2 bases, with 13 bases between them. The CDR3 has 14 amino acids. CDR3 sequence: CASRAGRGNTEAFF. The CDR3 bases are TGTGCCAGCAGGGCTGGGAGGGGAAACACTGAAGCTTTCTTT.

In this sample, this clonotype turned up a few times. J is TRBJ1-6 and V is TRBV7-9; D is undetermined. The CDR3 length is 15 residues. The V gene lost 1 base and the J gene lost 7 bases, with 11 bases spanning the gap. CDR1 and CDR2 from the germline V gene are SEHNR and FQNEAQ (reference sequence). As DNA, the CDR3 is TGTGCCAGCAGCTTAGGACCCCTGGGGAATTCACCCCTCCACTTT. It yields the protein CASSLGPLGNSPLHF.

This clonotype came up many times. CDR3 sequence: CASSVAHLARETQYF. In nucleotides, the CDR3 is TGTGCCAGCAGCGTAGCTCATCTAGCGCGAGAGACCCAGTACTTC. This chain joins TRBV9 and TRBJ2-5, with D maybe TRBD2 (6 bases). There are 15 residues in the CDR3. V was pared by 0 bases and J by 4 bases, with 13 bases between. Germline lookup yields CDR1 SGDLS and CDR2 YYNGEE.

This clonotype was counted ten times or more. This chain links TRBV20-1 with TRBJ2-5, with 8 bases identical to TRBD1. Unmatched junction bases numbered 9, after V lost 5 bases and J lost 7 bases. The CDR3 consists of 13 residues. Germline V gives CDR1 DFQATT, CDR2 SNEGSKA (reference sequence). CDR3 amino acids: CSASDRALGTQYF. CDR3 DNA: TGCAGTGCTTCGGACAGGGCCTTAGGGACCCAGTACTTC.

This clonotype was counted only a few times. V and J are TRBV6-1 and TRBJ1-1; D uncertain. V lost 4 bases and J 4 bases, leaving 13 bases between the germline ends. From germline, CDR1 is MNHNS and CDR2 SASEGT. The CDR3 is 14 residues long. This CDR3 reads CASSGRMGGTEAFF. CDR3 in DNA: TGTGCCAGCAGTGGTCGGATGGGTGGCACTGAAGCTTTCTTT.

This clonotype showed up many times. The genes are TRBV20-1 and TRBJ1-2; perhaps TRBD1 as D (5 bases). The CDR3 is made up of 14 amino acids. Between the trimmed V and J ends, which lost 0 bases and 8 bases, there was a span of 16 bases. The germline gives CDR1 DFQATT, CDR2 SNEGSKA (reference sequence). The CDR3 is CSARDRSGERGYTF. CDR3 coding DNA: TGCAGTGCTAGAGATCGGTCGGGGGAGCGGGGCTACACCTTC.

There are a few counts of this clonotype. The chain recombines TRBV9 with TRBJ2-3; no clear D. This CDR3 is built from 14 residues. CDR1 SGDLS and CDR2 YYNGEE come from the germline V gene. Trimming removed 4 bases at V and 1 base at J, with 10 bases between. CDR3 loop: CASSLPQGTDTQYF. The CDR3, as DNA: TGTGCCAGCAGCCTTCCCCAGGGCACAGATACGCAGTATTTT.

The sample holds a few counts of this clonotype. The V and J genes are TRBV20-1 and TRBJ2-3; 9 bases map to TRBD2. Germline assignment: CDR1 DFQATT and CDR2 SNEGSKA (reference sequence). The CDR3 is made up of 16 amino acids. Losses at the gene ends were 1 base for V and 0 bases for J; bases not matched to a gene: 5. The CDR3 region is CSARVRLAASTDTQYF. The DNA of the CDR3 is TGCAGTGCTAGAGTTCGACTAGCGGCTAGCACAGATACGCAGTATTTT.

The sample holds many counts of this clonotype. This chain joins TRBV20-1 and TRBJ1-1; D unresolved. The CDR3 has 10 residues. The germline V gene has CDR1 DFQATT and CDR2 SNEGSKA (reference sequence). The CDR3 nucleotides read TGCAGCGGCGGGAACACTGAAGCTTTCTTT. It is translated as CSGGNTEAFF.

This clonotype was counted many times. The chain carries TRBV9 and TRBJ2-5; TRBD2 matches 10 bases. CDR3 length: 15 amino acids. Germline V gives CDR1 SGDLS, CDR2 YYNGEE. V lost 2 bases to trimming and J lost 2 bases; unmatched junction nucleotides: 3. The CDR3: CASSVSGGSQETQYF. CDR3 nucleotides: TGTGCCAGCAGCGTTAGCGGGGGGTCTCAAGAGACCCAGTACTTC.

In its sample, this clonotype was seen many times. This CDR3 is CATLAGAVYEQYF. The CDR3 DNA sequence: TGTGCCACCTTAGCGGGGGCCGTTTACGAGCAGTACTTC. The rearrangement joins TRBV2 to TRBJ2-7; the match to TRBD2 covers 9 bases. V lost 10 bases and J lost 4; bases outside the gene matches: 8. The CDR3 extends over 13 amino acids. The V gene's germline CDR1 is SNHLY and CDR2 FYNNEI.

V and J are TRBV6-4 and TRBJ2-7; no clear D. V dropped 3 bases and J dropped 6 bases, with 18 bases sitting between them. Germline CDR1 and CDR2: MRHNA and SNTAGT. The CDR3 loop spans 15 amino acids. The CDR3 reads CASSEEYRAPAEQYF. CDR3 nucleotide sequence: TGTGCCAGCAGTGAAGAGTACCGGGCCCCCGCCGAGCAGTACTTC.

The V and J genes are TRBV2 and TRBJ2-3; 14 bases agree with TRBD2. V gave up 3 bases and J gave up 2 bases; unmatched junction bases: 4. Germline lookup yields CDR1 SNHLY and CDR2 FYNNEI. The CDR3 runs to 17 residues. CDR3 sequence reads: CASSDGLAGGHTDTQYF. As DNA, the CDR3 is TGTGCCAGCAGTGATGGACTAGCGGGGGGTCACACAGATACGCAGTATTTT.

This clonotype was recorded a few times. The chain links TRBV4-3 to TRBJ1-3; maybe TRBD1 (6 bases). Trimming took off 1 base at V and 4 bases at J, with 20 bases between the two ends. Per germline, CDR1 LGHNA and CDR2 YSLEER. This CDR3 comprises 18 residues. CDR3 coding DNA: TGCGCCAGCAGCCAAGGACCACGCTTGACAGGTTTGGGAAACACCATATATTTT. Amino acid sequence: CASSQGPRLTGLGNTIYF.

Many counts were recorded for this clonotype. The CDR3 region has the DNA TGCGCCAGCAGCCTTTACAGGGTGGGGACAGATACGCAGTATTTT. Translating it yields CASSLYRVGTDTQYF. The chain combines TRBV4-3 with TRBJ2-3; TRBD1 might be the D (6 bases). The CDR3 contains 15 residues. Germline V gives CDR1 LGHNA, CDR2 YSLEER. Deletions cut 4 bases from V and 3 bases from J, with 14 bases between.

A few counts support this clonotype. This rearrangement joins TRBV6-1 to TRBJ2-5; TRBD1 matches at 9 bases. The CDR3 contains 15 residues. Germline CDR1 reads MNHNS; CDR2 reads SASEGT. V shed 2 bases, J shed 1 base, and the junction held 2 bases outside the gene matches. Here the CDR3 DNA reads TGTGCCAGCAGTGAAAAACAGGGGGCCCAAGAGACCCAGTACTTC. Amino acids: CASSEKQGAQETQYF.

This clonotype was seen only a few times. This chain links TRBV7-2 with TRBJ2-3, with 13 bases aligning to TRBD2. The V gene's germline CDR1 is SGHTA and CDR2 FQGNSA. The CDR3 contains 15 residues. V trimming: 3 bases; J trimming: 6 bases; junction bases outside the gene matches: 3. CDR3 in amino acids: CASSFTSGGADTQYF. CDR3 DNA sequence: TGTGCCAGCAGCTTCACTAGCGGGGGGGCGGATACGCAGTATTTT.

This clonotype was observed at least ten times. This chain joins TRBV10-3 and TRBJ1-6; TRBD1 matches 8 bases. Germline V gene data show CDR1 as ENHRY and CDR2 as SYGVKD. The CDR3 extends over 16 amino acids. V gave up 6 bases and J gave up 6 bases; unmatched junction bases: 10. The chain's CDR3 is CAIRGEDRARNSPLHF. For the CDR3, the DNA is TGTGCCATCAGGGGGGAGGACAGGGCCCGTAATTCACCCCTCCACTTT.

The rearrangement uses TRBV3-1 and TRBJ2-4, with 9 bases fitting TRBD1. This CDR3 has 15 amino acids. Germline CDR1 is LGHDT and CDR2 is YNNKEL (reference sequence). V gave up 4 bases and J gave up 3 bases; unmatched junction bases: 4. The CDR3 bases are TGTGCCAGCAGCCCGGACAGGGGAGGCAAAAACATTCAGTACTTC. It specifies CASSPDRGGKNIQYF.

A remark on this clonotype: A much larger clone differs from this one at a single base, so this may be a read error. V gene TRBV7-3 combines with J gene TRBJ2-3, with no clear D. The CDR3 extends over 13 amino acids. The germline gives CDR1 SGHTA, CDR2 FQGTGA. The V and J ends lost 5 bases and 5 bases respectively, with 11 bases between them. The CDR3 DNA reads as TGTGCCAGCAGCCTCGACTGGAGAGATACGCAGTATTTT. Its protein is CASSLDWRDTQYF.

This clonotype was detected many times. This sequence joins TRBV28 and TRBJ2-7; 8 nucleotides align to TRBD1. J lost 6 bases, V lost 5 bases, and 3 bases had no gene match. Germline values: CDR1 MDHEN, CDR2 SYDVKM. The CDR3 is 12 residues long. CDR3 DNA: TGTGCCAGCAGTCACGACAGGGGCGAGCAGTACTTC. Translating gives CASSHDRGEQYF.

CDR3: CASSQEEGGYTF. The CDR3 DNA follows: TGTGCCAGCAGCCAGGAGGAGGGCGGCTACACCTTC. This chain connects TRBV5-6 to TRBJ1-2; no clear D. V was pared by 4 bases and J by 8 bases, with 12 bases between. CDR3 size: 12 residues. CDR1 and CDR2 from the germline V gene are SGHDT and YYEEEE.

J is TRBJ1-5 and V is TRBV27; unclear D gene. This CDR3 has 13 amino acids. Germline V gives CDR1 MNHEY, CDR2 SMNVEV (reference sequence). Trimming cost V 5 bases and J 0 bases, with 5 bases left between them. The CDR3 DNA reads TGTGCCAGCAGTAGTACTAGCAATCAGCCCCAGCATTTT. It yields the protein CASSSTSNQPQHF.

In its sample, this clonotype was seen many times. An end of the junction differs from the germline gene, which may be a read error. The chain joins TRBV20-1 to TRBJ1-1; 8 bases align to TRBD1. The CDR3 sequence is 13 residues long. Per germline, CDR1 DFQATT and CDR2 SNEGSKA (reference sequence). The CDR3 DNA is TGCAGTGCTAGAGGGCAGGACAGGGACTCCGAGGTCTTT. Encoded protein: CSARGQDRDSEVF.

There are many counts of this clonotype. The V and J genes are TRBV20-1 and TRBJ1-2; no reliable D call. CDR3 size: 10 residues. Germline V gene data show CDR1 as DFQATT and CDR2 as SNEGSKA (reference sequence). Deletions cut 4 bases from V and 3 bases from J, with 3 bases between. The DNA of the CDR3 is TGCAGTGCTACGGACTATGGCTACACCTTC. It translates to CSATDYGYTF.

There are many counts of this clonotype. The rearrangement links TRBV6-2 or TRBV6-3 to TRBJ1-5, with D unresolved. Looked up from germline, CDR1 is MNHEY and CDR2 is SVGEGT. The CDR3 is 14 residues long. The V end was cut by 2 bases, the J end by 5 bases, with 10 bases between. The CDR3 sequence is CASSYTRRDQPQHF. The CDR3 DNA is TGTGCCAGCAGTTACACCCGCCGGGATCAGCCCCAGCATTTT.

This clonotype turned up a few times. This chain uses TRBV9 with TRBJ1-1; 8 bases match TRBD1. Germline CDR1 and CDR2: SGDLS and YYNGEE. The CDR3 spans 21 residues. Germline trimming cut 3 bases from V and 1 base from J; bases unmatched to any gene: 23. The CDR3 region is CASSAPPSVPRGPVANTEAFF. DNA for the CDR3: TGTGCCAGCAGCGCCCCTCCCTCAGTCCCCAGGGGGCCGGTCGCGAACACTGAAGCTTTCTTT. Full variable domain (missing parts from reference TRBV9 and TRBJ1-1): DSGVTQTPKHLITATGQRVTLRCSPRSGDLSVYWYQQSLDQGLQFLIQYYNGEERAKGNILERFSAQQFPDLHSELNLSSLELGDSALYFCASSAPPSVPRGPVANTEAFFGQGTRLTVV.

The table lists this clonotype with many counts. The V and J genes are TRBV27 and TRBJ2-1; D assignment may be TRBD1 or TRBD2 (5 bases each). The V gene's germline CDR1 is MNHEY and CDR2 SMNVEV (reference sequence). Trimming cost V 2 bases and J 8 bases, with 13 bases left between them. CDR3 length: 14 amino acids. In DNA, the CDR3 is TGTGCCAGCAGTTTAAGAGGGACGGGGCATGAGCAGTTCTTC. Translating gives CASSLRGTGHEQFF.

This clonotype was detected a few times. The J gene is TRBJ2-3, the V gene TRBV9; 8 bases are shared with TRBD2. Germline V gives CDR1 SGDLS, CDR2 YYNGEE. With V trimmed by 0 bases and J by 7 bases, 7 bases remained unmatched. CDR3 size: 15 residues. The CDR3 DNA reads TGTGCCAGCAGCGTAGTGGCGGGAGGAGGTTATACGCAGTATTTT. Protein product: CASSVVAGGGYTQYF.